This T cell receptor beta chain was retrieved from a study of cytomegalovirus exposure and HLA in healthy donors (dated by TCRdb to 2017 to 2019). In terms of the full investigation: An earlier analysis of about 530 of the donors reported under 300 Gb of sequence data and 90 million to 120 million unique TCR beta sequences obtained from some 200 million T cells. Around 300 gigabases of sequencing data and approximately 93 million unique TCR sequences were included in an early release covering roughly 700 HLA-typed donors. Of the approximately 400 genotyped donors, over 80% were placed in the genetic ancestry cluster associated with self-reported Caucasian donors. The aim of the study was to test whether cataloging public T cell receptors could identify signatures of past pathogen exposure. The study profiled the T cell repertoires of some 610 subjects by immunosequencing and related them to cytomegalovirus serostatus. Along with the 666-subject first cohort, a separate validation cohort of some 130 different subjects was used. The study combined high-throughput TCR immunosequencing, statistical association of individual TCRs with disease status, and machine learning to predict cytomegalovirus infection status. In a later analysis, previously published TCR beta repertoires from 550 to 700 donors were re-analyzed and high-resolution HLA genotyping was added so that TCR occurrence patterns could be studied. The later analysis used no new phenotypic data to find candidate immune exposures, relying instead on TCR beta sequences and their occurrence across donors. An earlier analysis of 500 to 650 of the donors applied high-throughput TCR beta sequencing to assess whether each TCR beta V gene segment acted as functional or pseudogenic. Donor age, sex, ethnicity and CMV serostatus were collected together with the repertoire data. Genome-wide SNP genotypes for about 65% of the 666 donors were used in a later genetic analysis, which treated that subset as a discovery cohort. Every discovery cohort repertoire had been produced on one sequencing platform. HLA typing included class I and class II loci at four-digit resolution. The number of typed donors differed by locus: 629-630 for A, B, C, DRB1 and DQB1; some 500 for DQA1; 606 for DPA1; and about 470 for DPB1. Four to six DR-DQ haplotypes were handled as single units for association and clustering, since linkage in the cohort was strong. Across 300 to 500 genotyped donors of the cohort, an average of roughly 200,000 unique TCR beta nucleotide sequences per donor were sequenced, and roughly 18% of those sequences were non-productive.

What the study reported, not specific to this receptor: In an earlier analysis of about 600 of the donors, most TCR beta V segments appeared in productive rearrangements about 87% or about 30% of the time, broadly matching IMGT annotations. The authors suggested that the approach could potentially be extended to other disease states and immunological phenotypes. Most TCR sequences were observed very rarely across donors, whereas some public TCRs were present in many individuals. V-gene and J-gene trimming of TCR beta chains was associated with a missense DCLRE1C variant in a later genetic analysis, and the association was replicated in an independent cohort. Compared with equally common non-associated chains, HLA-associated TCR beta chains in a later analysis were more clonally expanded and had lower generation probabilities. Correlated functional status among segregating V segments might reflect linkage disequilibrium, but an unknown experimental factor could not be ruled out. A few of the identified cytomegalovirus-associated TCR beta chains were confirmed in vitro to be specific for cytomegalovirus antigens. Some IMGT-functional V segments, including TRBV6-2 and TRBV6-3, could not be distinguished by the 87-base-pair reads and were therefore excluded. Because HLA typing was missing for some donors at each locus, association tests included only the typed subset. CMV serostatus was the only immune exposure information available for the cohort. Several of the top co-occurrence clusters appeared to be linked to parvovirus B19, influenza, CMV and Epstein-Barr virus, according to a later analysis. A further reported finding was that TCR beta sequences accurately predicted the HLA-A and HLA-B alleles for most subjects in the first cohort. Cytomegalovirus status was reported to be diagnosed by the classifier with high specificity and sensitivity in both the original and validation cohorts. Assigning TCR associations to individual alleles was difficult when HLA alleles, especially DR and DQ, strongly co-occurred. In a later genetic analysis, fewer N-insertions in productive TCRs were reported among donors in an Asian-associated ancestry cluster than the 666-donor mean. Specific HLA alleles were associated with around 18,000 TCR beta sequences at a false discovery rate of 0.05 in a later analysis. According to a later analysis, TCR association rates differed among HLA loci, with DRB1 alleles showing the most associated TCRs and HLA-C alleles showing the fewest. In this cohort, only TCR beta chains were sequenced, and detectable features were limited by the absence of alpha or paired-chain data. The study listed 164 TCR beta chains as associated with cytomegalovirus. Most CMV-associated TCR beta chains appeared to be HLA-restricted in a later analysis, and the HLA associations seemed to be driven largely by CMV exposure. The presence/absence analyses assumed that sequencing depth was roughly uniform across donors, and that assumption may not be true. A cluster of highly shared sequence variants was judged likely to represent a technical artifact of the sequencing pipeline. The earlier analysis of a few hundred of the donors excluded approximately 15 rarely observed V segments, including chromosome 9 orphons, because counts were too low.

A note on this clone: Its recognized antigen is unknown. No much larger clone exists at a distance of one base, and base qualities are not known.

In total, approximately 610 healthy bone marrow donors made up the cohort. All cohort members were sampled while nominally healthy, although unrecorded immune exposures were likely present. The donor tested CMV seronegative and was one of the 352 seronegative cohort members. Every donor gave a peripheral blood sample, and the peripheral blood mononuclear cells from that sample were used for TCR beta sequencing. The Qiagen DNeasy Blood Extraction Kit was used to extract genomic DNA from the blood cell samples. The CDR3, from cysteine to phenylalanine, totals 16 residues. Solely the CDR3 DNA is kept, with 48 bases framed from the first base. V has 4 bases trimmed and J has 5 bases trimmed; junction bases matching no gene number 10. CDR1 and CDR2 (SGHVS, FQNEAQ) derive from the germline V gene. Receptor libraries were prepared by the immunoSEQ multiplex PCR assay. For the multiplex PCR, a mixture combining 60 forward primers for TCR Vbeta segments and 13 reverse primers for TCR Jbeta segments was used. A multiplex PCR assay on genomic DNA amplified the CDR3 region of rearranged TCR beta genes. Amplified TCR beta libraries were sequenced as 87-base-pair reads on the Illumina HiSeq System. As for the original processing: In a later analysis, about 80 million unique TCR beta chains were counted across the roughly 670 repertoires, and approximately 11 million of these chains were shared by at least two donors. Raw reads were error-corrected and collapsed into unique sequences with a nearest-neighbor algorithm that merged closely related sequences to remove PCR and sequencing errors. Alignment of CDR3 sequences to IMGT reference sequences was used to assign V, D and J gene segments. For a sequence to be retained, a match of at least six nucleotides was required to both a V gene segment and a J gene segment. A rearrangement counted as productive if the CDR3 had no stop codons and remained in frame with V and J, and every other rearrangement counted as non-productive. CDR3 was defined by IMGT convention, running from the second conserved V-encoded cysteine to the conserved J-encoded phenylalanine. The earlier analysis of 587 of the donors excluded sequences that lacked an unambiguous match to a single V gene segment. In an earlier analysis of several hundred of the donors, V segments were called functional above 56.7% productive rearrangements and were called segregating when the between-donor standard deviation exceeded 5%. A statistical classification framework was developed to diagnose cytomegalovirus status using the catalog of TCR beta chain sequences. A later analysis assigned V and J genes by comparing TCR nucleotide sequences with IMGT/GENE-DB human TR gene sequences. A later analysis assigned CDR3 sequences and most-parsimonious VDJ recombination scenarios with the TCRdist pipeline. A later analysis defined each TCR beta chain by its CDR3 amino acid sequence plus V-gene family, and excluded reads lacking a unique V-gene family. In a later analysis, 450 to 600 highly shared, low-generation-probability nucleotide sequences were removed to address suspected cross-contamination and a sequencing artifact. In a later analysis, a clonal expansion index for each public chain was calculated from normalized within-repertoire ranks of inferred template counts. Generation probabilities in a later analysis came from a VDJ recombination model fitted to out-of-frame rearrangements, and those results were checked against IGoR. A later analysis scored TCR-TCR, TCR-HLA and TCR-CMV co-occurrence with hypergeometric tests, applying a repertoire-size bias correction to TCR pairs. To estimate false discovery rates, a later analysis permuted the HLA or CMV assignments 20 times. In a later analysis, co-occurring TCRs were grouped with DBSCAN, and TCRdist sequence similarity was added when clustering was performed within HLA-allele-positive subsets. Repertoires with fewer than 30,000 or more than 120,000 public chains, plus five repertoires with anomalous nucleotide sharing, were excluded from co-occurrence clustering. As stored in TCRdb, this immuneACCESS dataset retains in-frame rearrangements with V and J assigned. A fraction of the clones does not appear; measured against another copy, unresolved V genes explain less than half of the discrepancy, and the remainder lacks a known reason. The DNA gave D and trimming, while V, J and clone size come from that table. The sample includes 110,000 to 150,000 clones, with about 80% observed a single time. The ten biggest clones cover 2.5% to 3.5% of the sample.

This TCR was recovered from a female donor in good health and CMV-seronegative. The chain joins TRBV7-8 to TRBJ1-4; TRBD1 fits 7 bases in the junction. Sequencing input: PBMCs. The sequence in DNA is TGTGCCAGCAGCTCCCCTTACAGGGGCTCCAATGAAAAACTGTTTTTT. It encodes CASSSPYRGSNEKLFF.